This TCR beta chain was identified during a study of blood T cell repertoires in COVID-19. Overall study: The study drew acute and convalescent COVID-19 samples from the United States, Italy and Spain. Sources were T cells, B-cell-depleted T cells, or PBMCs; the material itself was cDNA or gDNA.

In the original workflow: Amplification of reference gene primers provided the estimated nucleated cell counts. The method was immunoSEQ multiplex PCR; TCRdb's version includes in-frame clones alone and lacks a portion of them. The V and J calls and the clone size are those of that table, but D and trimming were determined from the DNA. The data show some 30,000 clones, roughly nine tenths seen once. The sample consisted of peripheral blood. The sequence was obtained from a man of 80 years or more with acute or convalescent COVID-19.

The DNA of the CDR3 is TGTGCCTGGAGTCGGGGACAGGGAAAAGAGACCCAGTACTTC. Its protein product is CAWSRGQGKETQYF. The rearrangement uses TRBV30 and TRBJ2-5; 9 positions agree with TRBD1. The germline V gene encodes CDR1 GTSNPN and CDR2 SVGIG (reference sequence). This CDR3 has 14 residues. Trimming cost V 2 bases and J 3 bases; bases outside gene matches: 4.